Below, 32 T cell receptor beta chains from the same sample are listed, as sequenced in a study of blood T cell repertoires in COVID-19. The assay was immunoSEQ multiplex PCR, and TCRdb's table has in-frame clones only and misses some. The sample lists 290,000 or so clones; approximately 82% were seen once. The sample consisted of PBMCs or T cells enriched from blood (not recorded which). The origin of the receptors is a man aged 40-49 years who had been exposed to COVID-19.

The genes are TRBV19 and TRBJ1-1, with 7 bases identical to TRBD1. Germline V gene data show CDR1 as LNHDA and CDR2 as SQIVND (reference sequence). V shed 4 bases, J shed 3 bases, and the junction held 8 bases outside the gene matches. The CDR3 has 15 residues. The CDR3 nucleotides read TGTGCCAGTAGTACTTGGGACAGCCCGGACACTGAAGCTTTCTTT. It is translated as CASSTWDSPDTEAFF. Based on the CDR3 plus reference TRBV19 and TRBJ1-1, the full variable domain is DGGITQSPKYLFRKEGQNVTLSCEQNLNHDAMYWYRQDPGQGLRLIYYSQIVNDFQKGDIAEGYSVSREKKESFPLTVTSAQKNPTAFYLCASSTWDSPDTEAFFGQGTRLTVV.

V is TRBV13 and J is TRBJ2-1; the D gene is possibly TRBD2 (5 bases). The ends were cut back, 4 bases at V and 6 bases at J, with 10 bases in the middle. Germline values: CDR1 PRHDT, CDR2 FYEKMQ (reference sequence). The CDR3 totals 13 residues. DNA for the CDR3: TGTGCCAGCAGCTGGGAGACGAGCAATGAGCAGTTCTTC. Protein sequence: CASSWETSNEQFF.

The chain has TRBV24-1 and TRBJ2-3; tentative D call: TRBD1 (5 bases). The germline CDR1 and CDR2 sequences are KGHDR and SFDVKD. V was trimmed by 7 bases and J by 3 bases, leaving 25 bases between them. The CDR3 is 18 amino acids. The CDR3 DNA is TGTGCCACCAGGTCTGGGGCCGACCAATCCACGACGACAGATACGCAGTATTTT. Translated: CATRSGADQSTTTDTQYF.

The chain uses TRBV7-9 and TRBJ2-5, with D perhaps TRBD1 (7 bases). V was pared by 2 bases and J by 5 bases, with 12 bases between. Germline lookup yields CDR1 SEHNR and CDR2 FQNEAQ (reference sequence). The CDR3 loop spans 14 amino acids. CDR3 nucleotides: TGTGCCAGCAGCTTAACGGCGGGACAGGAGACCCAGTACTTC. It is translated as CASSLTAGQETQYF.

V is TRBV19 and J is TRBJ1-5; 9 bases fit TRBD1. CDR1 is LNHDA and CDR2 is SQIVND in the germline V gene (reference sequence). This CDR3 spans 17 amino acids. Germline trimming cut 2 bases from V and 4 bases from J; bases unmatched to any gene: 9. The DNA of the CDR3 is TGTGCCAGTAGTATATGGGGGGGACAGGGCCTAAATCAGCCCCAGCATTTT. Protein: CASSIWGGQGLNQPQHF.

CDR3 residues: CAWTGGVVGYTF. CDR3 DNA sequence: TGTGCCTGGACAGGGGGTGTTGTTGGCTACACCTTC. The V and J genes are TRBV30 and TRBJ1-2, with 7 bases matching TRBD1. The J segment lost 7 bases and the V segment lost 4 bases, leaving 6 bases of the junction unmatched. The CDR3 extends over 12 amino acids. CDR1 and CDR2 from the germline V gene are GTSNPN and SVGIG (reference sequence).

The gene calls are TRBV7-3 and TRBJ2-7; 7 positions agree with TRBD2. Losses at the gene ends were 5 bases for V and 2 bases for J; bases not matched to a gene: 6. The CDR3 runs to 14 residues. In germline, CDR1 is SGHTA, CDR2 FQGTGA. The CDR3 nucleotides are TGTGCCAGCAGCAGAAACGGGGGGACCTACGAGCAGTACTTC. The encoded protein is CASSRNGGTYEQYF.

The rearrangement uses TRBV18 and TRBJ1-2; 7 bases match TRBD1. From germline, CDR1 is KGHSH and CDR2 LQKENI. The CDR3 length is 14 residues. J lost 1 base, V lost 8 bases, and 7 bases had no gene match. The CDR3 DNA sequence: TGTGCCAGCCTAACCGGGACAGATAACTATGGCTACACCTTC. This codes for CASLTGTDNYGYTF.

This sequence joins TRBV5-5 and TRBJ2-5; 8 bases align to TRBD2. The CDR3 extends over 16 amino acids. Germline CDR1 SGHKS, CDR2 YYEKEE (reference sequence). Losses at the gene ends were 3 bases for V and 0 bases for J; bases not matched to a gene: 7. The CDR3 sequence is CASSYLAGTYQETQYF. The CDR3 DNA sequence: TGTGCCAGCAGCTACTTAGCGGGAACGTACCAAGAGACCCAGTACTTC.

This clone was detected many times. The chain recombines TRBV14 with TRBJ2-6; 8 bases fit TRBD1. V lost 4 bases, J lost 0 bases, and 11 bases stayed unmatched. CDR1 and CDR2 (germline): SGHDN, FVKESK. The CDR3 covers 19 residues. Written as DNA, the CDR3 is TGTGCCAGCAGCCGCTTAACAGGGGGTGTTCACTCTGGGGCCAACGTCCTGACTTTC. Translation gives CASSRLTGGVHSGANVLTF.

CDR3 loop: CSVDPGGAEEQYF. The CDR3 DNA reads TGCAGCGTTGACCCAGGGGGCGCGGAAGAGCAGTACTTC. The V and J genes are TRBV29-1 and TRBJ2-7; 8 bases match TRBD1. CDR3 length equals 13 residues. The V and J ends lost 3 bases and 7 bases, in that order; junction bases with no gene match: 8. Germline V CDR1 and CDR2: SQVTM, ANQGSEA.

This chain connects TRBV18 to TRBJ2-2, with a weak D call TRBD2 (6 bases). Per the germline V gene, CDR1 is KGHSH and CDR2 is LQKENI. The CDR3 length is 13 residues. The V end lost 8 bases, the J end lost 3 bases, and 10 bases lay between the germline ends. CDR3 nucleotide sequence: TGTGCCAGCCGGGAGAGCCACACCGGGGAGCTGTTTTTT. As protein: CASRESHTGELFF.

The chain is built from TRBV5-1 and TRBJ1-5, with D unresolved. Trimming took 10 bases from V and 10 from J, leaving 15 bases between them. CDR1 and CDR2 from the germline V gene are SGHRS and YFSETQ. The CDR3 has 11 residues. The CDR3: CAGHRVTPQHF. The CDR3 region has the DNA TGCGCCGGCCACAGAGTGACACCCCAGCATTTT. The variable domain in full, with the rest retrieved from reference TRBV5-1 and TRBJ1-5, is KAGVTQTPRYLIKTRGQQVTLSCSPISGHRSVSWYQQTPGQGLQFLFEYFSETQRNKGNFPGRFSGRQFSNSRSEMNVSTLELGDSALYLCAGHRVTPQHFGDGTRLSIL.

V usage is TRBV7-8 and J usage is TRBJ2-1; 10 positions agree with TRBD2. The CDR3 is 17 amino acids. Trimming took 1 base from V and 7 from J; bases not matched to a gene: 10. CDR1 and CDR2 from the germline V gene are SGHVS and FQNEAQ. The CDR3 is CASSLESGRARENEQFF. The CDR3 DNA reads TGTGCCAGCAGCTTAGAGAGCGGGAGGGCTCGGGAGAATGAGCAGTTCTTC.

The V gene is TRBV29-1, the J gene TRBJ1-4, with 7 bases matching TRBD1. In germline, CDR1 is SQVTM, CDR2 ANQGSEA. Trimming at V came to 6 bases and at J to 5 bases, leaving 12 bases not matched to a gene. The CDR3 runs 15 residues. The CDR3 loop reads CSVGSPGQKNEKLFF. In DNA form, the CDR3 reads TGCAGCGTAGGATCCCCGGGACAGAAGAATGAAAAACTGTTTTTT.

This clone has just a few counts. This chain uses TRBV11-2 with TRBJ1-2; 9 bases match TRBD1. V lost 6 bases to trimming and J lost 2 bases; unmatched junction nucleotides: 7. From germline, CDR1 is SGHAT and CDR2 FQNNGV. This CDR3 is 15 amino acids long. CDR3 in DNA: TGTGCCAGCAGTTACCCGGGACAGGGCAACTATGGCTACACCTTC. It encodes CASSYPGQGNYGYTF.

The CDR3 here is CASSQGRGKMRKLFF. The CDR3 bases are TGTGCCAGCTCCCAAGGTCGGGGTAAAATGAGGAAACTGTTTTTT. V gene TRBV9 combines with J gene TRBJ1-4; no definite D call. Trimming stripped 7 bases from V and 11 bases from J, with 24 bases between. Germline V lookup: CDR1 SGDLS, CDR2 YYNGEE. This CDR3 is built from 15 residues.

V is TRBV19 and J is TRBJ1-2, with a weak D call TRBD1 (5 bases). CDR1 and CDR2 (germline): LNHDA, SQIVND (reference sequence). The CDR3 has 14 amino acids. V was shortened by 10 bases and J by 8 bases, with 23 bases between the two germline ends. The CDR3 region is CATYRTGPASGYTF. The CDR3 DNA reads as TGTGCCACCTATCGAACAGGACCTGCTTCGGGCTACACCTTC.

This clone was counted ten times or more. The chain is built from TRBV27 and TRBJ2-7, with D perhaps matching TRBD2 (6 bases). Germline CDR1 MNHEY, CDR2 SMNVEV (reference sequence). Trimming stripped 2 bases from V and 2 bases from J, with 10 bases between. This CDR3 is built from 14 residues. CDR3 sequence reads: CASSLGAGTYEQYF. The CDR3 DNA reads TGTGCCAGCAGTTTAGGGGCGGGAACCTACGAGCAGTACTTC.

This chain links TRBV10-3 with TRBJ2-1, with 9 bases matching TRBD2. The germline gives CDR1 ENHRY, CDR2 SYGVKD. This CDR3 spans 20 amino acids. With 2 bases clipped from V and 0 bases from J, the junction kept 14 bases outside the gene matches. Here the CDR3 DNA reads TGTGCCATCAGTGAGGCGGCTAGCGGGGCTAGAAAGAGCTCCTACAATGAGCAGTTCTTC. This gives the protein CAISEAASGARKSSYNEQFF.

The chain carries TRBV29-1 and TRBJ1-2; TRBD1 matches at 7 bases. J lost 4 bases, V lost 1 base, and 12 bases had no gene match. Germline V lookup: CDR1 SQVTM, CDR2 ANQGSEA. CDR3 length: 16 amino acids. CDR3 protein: CSVEGVTGQASYGYTF. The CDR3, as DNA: TGCAGCGTTGAAGGGGTAACCGGACAGGCCTCCTATGGCTACACCTTC.

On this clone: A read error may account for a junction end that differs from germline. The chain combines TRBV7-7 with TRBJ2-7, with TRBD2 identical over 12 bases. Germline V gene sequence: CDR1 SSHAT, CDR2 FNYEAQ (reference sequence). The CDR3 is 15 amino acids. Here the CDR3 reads CASSRRTSGMGEQYF. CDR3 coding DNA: TGTGCTAGCAGCCGACGGACTAGCGGGATGGGTGAGCAGTACTTC.

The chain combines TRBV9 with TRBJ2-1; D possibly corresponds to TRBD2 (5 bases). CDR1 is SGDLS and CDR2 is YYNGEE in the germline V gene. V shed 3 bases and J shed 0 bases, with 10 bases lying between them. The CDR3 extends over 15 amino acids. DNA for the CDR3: TGTGCCAGCAGCGCCGGACTTAGCTCCTACAATGAGCAGTTCTTC. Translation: CASSAGLSSYNEQFF. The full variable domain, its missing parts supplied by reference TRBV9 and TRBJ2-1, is DSGVTQTPKHLITATGQRVTLRCSPRSGDLSVYWYQQSLDQGLQFLIQYYNGEERAKGNILERFSAQQFPDLHSELNLSSLELGDSALYFCASSAGLSSYNEQFFGPGTRLTVL.

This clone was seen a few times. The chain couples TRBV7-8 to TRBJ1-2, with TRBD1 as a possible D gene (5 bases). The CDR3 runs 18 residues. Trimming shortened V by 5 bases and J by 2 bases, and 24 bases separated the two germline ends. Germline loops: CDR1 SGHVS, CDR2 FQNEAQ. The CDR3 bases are TGTGCCAGCAGCGCCAGGGTTTCGGTATCTTCGCGAAACTATGGCTACACCTTC. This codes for CASSARVSVSSRNYGYTF.

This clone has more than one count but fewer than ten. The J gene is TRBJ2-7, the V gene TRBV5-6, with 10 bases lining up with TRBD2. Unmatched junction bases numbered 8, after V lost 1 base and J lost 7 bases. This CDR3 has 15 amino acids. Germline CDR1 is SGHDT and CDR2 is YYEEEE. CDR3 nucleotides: TGTGCCAGCAGCTTGTCAGTAGCGGGAGGACGGGAGCAGTACTTC. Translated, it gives CASSLSVAGGREQYF.

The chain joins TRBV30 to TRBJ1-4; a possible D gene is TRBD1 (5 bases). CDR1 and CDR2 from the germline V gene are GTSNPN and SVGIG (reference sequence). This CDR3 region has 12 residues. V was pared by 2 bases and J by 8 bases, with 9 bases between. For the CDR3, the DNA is TGTGCCTGGAGTCACCAGGGCGAAAAACTGTTTTTT. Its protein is CAWSHQGEKLFF.

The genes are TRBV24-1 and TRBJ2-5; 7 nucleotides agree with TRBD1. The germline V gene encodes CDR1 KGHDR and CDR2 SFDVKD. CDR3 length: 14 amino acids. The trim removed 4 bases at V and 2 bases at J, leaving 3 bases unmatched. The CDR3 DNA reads TGTGCCACCAGTGAATTGGGACAGCAAGAGACCCAGTACTTC. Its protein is CATSELGQQETQYF.

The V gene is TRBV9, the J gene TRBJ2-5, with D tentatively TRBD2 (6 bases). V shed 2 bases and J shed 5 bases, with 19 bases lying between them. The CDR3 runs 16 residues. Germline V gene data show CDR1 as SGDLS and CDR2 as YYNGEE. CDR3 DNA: TGTGCCAGCAGCGTCGGAGGCGGGTTCAGCGGGGAGACCCAGTACTTC. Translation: CASSVGGGFSGETQYF.

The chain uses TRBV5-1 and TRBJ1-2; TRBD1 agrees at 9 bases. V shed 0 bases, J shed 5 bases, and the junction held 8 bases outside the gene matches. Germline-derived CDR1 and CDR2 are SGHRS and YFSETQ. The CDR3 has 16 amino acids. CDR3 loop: CASSLDGTGSPYGYTF. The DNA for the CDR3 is TGCGCCAGCAGCTTGGACGGGACAGGGAGCCCTTATGGCTACACCTTC.

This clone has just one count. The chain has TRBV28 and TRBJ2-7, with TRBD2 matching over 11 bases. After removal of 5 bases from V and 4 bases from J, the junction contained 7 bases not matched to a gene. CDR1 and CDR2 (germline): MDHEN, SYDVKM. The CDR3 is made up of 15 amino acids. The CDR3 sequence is CASSRGTSGTYEQYF. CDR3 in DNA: TGTGCCAGCAGTCGAGGGACTAGCGGAACTTACGAGCAGTACTTC.

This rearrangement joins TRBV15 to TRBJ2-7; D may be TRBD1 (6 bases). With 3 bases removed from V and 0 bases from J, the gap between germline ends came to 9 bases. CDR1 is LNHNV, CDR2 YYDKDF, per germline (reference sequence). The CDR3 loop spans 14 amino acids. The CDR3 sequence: CATSRDRYSYEQYF. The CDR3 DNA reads TGTGCCACCAGCAGGGACAGATACTCCTACGAGCAGTACTTC.

The CDR3 DNA sequence: TGCGCCAGCAGCCAAGCCGAGGGTACAGGGGGCTCTAACTATGGCTACACCTTC. Protein sequence: CASSQAEGTGGSNYGYTF. The chain combines TRBV4-1 with TRBJ1-2; TRBD1 aligns across 9 bases. Per the germline V gene, CDR1 is MGHRA and CDR2 is YSYEKL. CDR3 size: 18 residues. The V segment lost 1 base and the J segment 0 bases; nucleotides outside the gene matches: 9.